This T cell receptor beta chain came from a study of cytomegalovirus exposure and HLA in healthy donors (dated by TCRdb to about 2017). In the study overall: The 666 repertoires of the first cohort and the 110 or so validation repertoires were produced on the same platform, according to a later analysis. The aim of the study was to test whether cataloging public T cell receptors could identify signatures of past pathogen exposure. Along with the 666-subject first cohort, a separate validation cohort of roughly 110 different subjects was used. High-throughput TCR immunosequencing, statistical association of individual TCRs with disease status, and machine learning were combined to predict cytomegalovirus infection status. Study-level results and caveats: The classifier was reported to diagnose cytomegalovirus status with high specificity and sensitivity in both the original and validation cohorts. In vitro tests confirmed that a few of the cytomegalovirus-associated TCR beta chains recognize cytomegalovirus antigens. Subsequent analysis determined that TCRs grouped into clusters in the first cohort also showed a tendency toward co-occurrence across the 120 validation repertoires, and approximately 93% of cluster scores exceeded 0. Most TCR sequences were observed very rarely across donors, whereas some public TCRs were present in many individuals. The authors suggested that the approach could potentially be extended to other disease states and immunological phenotypes. In the study, 164 TCR beta chains were listed as associated with cytomegalovirus. A later analysis lacked HLA typing for the validation cohort, so it scored co-occurrence in that cohort across all 120 or so repertoires.

The CDR3 covers 13 residues, taking in both the cysteine and the phenylalanine. The only DNA kept is the CDR3, 39 bases in frame from the first base. Cut back by 6 bases and 5 bases, the V and J ends lie 13 bases apart. Looking up the germline V gene yields CDR1 SGHVS and CDR2 FQNEAQ. This clone was seen a handful of times. Its antigen has not been determined. No much larger clonotype is one base removed from it; base qualities were not supplied. Donors formed part of the validation cohort, which comprised 120 subjects and was distinct from the first cohort of several hundred subjects. The library relied on the immunoSEQ multiplex PCR assay. The paper's data handling went like this. To diagnose cytomegalovirus status from the catalog of TCR beta chain sequences, a statistical classification framework was built. TCRdb took over this immuneACCESS table, retaining in-frame rearrangements with V and J assigned. Such tables are incomplete; in checked studies, under half of the missing clones stem from an unresolved V gene, and the remainder is unexplained. Clone size and V and J calls were adopted from that table, with D and trimming inferred from the DNA. For this sample the table gives 65,000 to 85,000 clones, of which roughly 94% were detected only once. 0.69% of the sample is held by the ten biggest clonotypes.

The sequence was collected from a young woman in good health and CMV-seronegative. The rearranged chain carries TRBV7-8 and TRBJ1-1; no D gene can be assigned with confidence. Sequenced: PBMCs. The DNA sequence is TGTGCCAGCAGGGGCCTGGGCTTAACTGAAGCTTTCTTT. This translates into CASRGLGLTEAFF.